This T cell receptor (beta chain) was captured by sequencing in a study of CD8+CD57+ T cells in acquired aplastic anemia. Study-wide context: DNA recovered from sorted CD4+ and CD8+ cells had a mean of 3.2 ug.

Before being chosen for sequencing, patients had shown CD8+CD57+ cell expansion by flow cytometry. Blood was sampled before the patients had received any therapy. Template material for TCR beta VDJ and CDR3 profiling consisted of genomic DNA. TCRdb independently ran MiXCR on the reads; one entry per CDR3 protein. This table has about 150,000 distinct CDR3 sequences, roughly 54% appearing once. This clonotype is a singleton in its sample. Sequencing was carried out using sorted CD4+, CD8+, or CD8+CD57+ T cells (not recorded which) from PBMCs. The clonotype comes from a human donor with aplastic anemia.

The CDR3 DNA is TGTGCCAGCGCTAGCGGGGGAGACTACAATGAGCAGTTCTTC. The encoded protein is CASASGGDYNEQFF. V is TRBV6-1 and J is TRBJ2-1, with TRBD2 identical over 10 bases. V was pared by 8 bases and J by 3 bases, with 4 bases of the junction left unmatched. CDR1 is MNHNS, CDR2 SASEGT, per germline. The CDR3 runs 14 residues.